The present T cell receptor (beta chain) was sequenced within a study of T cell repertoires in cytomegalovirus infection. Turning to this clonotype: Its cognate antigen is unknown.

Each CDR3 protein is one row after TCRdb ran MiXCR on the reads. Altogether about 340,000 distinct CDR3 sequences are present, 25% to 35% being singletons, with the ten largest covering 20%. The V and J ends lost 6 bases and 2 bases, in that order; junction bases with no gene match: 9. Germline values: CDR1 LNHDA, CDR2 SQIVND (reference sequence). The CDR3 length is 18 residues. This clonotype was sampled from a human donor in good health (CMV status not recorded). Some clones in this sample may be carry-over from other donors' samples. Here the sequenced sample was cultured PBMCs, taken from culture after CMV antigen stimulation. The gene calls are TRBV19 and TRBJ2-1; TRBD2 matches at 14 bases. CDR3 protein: CASRRGLAGDPPYNEQFF. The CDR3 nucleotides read TGTGCCAGTAGGAGGGGACTAGCGGGAGACCCCCCCTACAATGAGCAGTTCTTC.